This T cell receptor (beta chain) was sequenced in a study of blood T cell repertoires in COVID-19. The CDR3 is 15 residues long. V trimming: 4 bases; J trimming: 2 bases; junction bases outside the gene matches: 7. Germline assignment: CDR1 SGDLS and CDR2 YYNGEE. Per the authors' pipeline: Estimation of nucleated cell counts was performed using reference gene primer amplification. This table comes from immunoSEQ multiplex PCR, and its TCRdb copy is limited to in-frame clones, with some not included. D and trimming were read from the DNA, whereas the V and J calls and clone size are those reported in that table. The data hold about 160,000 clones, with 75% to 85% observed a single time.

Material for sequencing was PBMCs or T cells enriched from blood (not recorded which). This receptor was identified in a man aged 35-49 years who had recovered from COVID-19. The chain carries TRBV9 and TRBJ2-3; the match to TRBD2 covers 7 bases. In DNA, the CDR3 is TGTGCCAGCAGCCCCCAAGCGGGGACCACAGATACGCAGTATTTT. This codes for CASSPQAGTTDTQYF.